One T cell receptor beta chain is described in this entry. Its antigen remains unidentified. The CDR3 loop spans 15 amino acids. CDR1 DFQATT and CDR2 SNEGSKA come from the germline V gene (reference sequence). The ends were cut back, 0 bases at V and 0 bases at J, with 12 bases in the middle. TCRdb analysed the RT-PCR reads with MiXCR anew, one entry per CDR3 protein. The table has some 200,000 distinct CDR3 sequences, approximately 12% seen once. This sample stems from a study of response to subunit inactivated influenza vaccine. Study results and caveats: The study's authors posited that every seasonal influenza vaccination enlists few new T cells.

These data also featured in a second study, about T cells expressing NK-cell markers. That report notes: Synthesis of TCR beta cDNA relied on 5'RACE template switching carrying UMIs.

This chain uses TRBV20-1 with TRBJ2-7, with D unresolved. The sample in question was CD8+ T cells sorted from PBMCs, obtained 12 days after vaccination. This sequence was found in a man aged 45-60 years who received an inactivated influenza vaccine. The CDR3 DNA reads as TGCAGTGCTAGAGAGGCGGCTTCCCACTCCTACGAGCAGTACTTC. Residues: CSAREAASHSYEQYF.